This T cell receptor (beta chain) was documented in a study of cytomegalovirus exposure and HLA in healthy donors. Broader study findings: The authors later found most CMV-associated TCR beta chains appeared HLA-restricted.

To note about this clone: Its antigen is undetermined.

PCR employed 60 Vbeta and 13 Jbeta primers. Clones were sequenced by immunoSEQ multiplex PCR, and TCRdb holds only the in-frame ones, with some missing. In total, the table holds some 120,000 clones. This CDR3 is 14 amino acids long. Germline assignment: CDR1 SGHDT and CDR2 YYEEEE. The V end lost 1 base, the J end lost 2 bases, and 9 bases lay between the germline ends. J is TRBJ1-1 and V is TRBV5-6, with TRBD1 as a possible D gene (5 bases). Specimen: PBMCs. The source of this sequence is a man aged 18 to 29 in good health and CMV-seronegative. The CDR3 reads CASSLNRLNTEAFF. The CDR3 region has the DNA TGTGCCAGCAGCTTGAACAGGTTAAACACTGAAGCTTTCTTT. Full variable domain (outside the CDR3, taken from reference TRBV5-6 and TRBJ1-1): DAGVTQSPTHLIKTRGQQVTLRCSPKSGHDTVSWYQQALGQGPQFIFQYYEEEERQRGNFPDRFSGHQFPNYSSELNVNALLLGDSALYLCASSLNRLNTEAFFGQGTRLTVV.